This T cell receptor (beta chain) was documented in a study of blood T cell repertoires in COVID-19. Sequenced by immunoSEQ multiplex PCR; TCRdb stores in-frame clones only, minus some. Of about 160,000 clones in the sample, roughly 81% were seen once. V was clipped by 3 bases and J by 2 bases, with 14 bases between them. Germline-derived CDR1 and CDR2 are LGHNA and YNFKEQ. This CDR3 is 16 amino acids long. Seattle cases were enrolled at active infection and followed longitudinally. The origin of this receptor is a woman in her forties or fifties with COVID-19, enrolled during active disease. The chain carries TRBV4-2 and TRBJ1-5; D possibly corresponds to TRBD1 (6 bases). The sequencing sample was made of peripheral blood. The CDR3 DNA sequence: TGTGCCAGCAGCCATAACAGGGACTATGGCAATCAGCCCCAGCATTTT. Its translation is CASSHNRDYGNQPQHF.